Presented here are 30 T cell receptor beta chains from one specimen sequenced in a study of blood T cells in healthy people across ages. PCR was performed a second time for about 7 to 12 cycles using a sample-barcoded 5' primer and a J-beta primer mix. TCRdb processed the 5' RACE reads anew with MiXCR; each CDR3 protein has one entry. The sample lists around 990,000 distinct CDR3 sequences; approximately 25% were seen once. This sample also appeared in a second study, on T cells of mothers and their children.

The sequencing input was blood. All receptors derive from a girl under 10 years old in good health.

Of note for this clonotype: A much more abundant neighbour one base away suggests this may be a read error. The chain has TRBV7-3 and TRBJ2-3; D is unclear. Looked up from germline, CDR1 is SGHTA and CDR2 is FQGTGA. The CDR3 contains 13 residues. Trimming cost V 1 base and J 8 bases, with 10 bases left between them. The CDR3 DNA sequence: TGTGCCAGCAGCTTAATAGTCTCAGGTACGCAGTATTTT. Protein: CASSLIVSGTQYF.

V and J are TRBV6-5 and TRBJ1-1, with D possibly matching TRBD1 (5 bases). This CDR3 region has 16 residues. V lost 6 bases and J lost 1, with 18 bases in between. Germline V gives CDR1 MNHEY, CDR2 SVGAGI. The CDR3 is CASRGLQGPGNTEAFF. The DNA for the CDR3 is TGTGCCAGCAGGGGATTGCAGGGTCCTGGGAACACTGAAGCTTTCTTT.

V gene TRBV7-9 combines with J gene TRBJ2-7; D gene unclear. V shed 5 bases and J shed 2 bases, with 13 bases lying between them. The germline V gene encodes CDR1 SEHNR and CDR2 FQNEAQ (reference sequence). The CDR3 length is 14 residues. CDR3 sequence (DNA): TGTGCCAGCAGCCCCGATGTAGCCCCCTACGAGCAGTACTTC. Encoded protein: CASSPDVAPYEQYF.

On this clonotype: One end of the junction does not line up with germline, which may come from a read error. The gene calls are TRBV6-2 or TRBV6-3 and TRBJ2-5; D unclear. The end of the DNA is better explained by TRBJ2-7, so the J call may be wrong. The germline V gene encodes CDR1 MNHEY and CDR2 SVGEGT. The CDR3 consists of 12 residues. CDR3 loop: CASRYSDSEQYF. Here the CDR3 DNA reads TGTGCCAGCAGATACTCGGATTCCGAGCAGTACTTC.

This clonotype was seen a handful of times. The gene calls are TRBV4-1 and TRBJ1-4, with no clear D. Deletions cut 0 bases from V and 7 bases from J, with 9 bases between. The CDR3 has 14 amino acids. Germline CDR1 MGHRA, CDR2 YSYEKL. The CDR3 DNA reads as TGCGCCAGCAGCCAAGATCTTCCGGGTGAAAAACTGTTTTTT. Encoded protein: CASSQDLPGEKLFF.

This clonotype was picked up a small number of times. An end of the junction does not agree with germline; a read error may underlie this. The chain has TRBV7-9 and TRBJ1-2, with D perhaps matching TRBD1 (5 bases). CDR1 and CDR2 from the germline V gene are SEHNR and FQNEAQ (reference sequence). The length of the CDR3 is 14 residues. This chain's CDR3 is CAGSPGFANYGYTF. CDR3 in DNA: TGTGCCGGCAGCCCAGGGTTCGCTAACTATGGCTACACCTTC. Based on the CDR3 plus reference TRBV7-9 and TRBJ1-2, the full variable domain is DTGVSQNPRHKITKRGQNVTFRCDPISEHNRLYWYRQTLGQGPEFLTYFQNEAQLEKSRLLSDRFSAERPKGSFSTLEIQRTEQGDSAMYLCAGSPGFANYGYTFGSGTRLTVV.

This clonotype appeared a few times. This CDR3 is CSVQTTKNIQYF. The CDR3 DNA follows: TGCAGCGTCCAGACAACCAAAAACATTCAGTACTTC. The rearrangement joins TRBV29-1 to TRBJ2-4, with D unresolved. Between the trimmed V and J ends, which lost 6 bases and 2 bases, there was a span of 8 bases. Germline lookup yields CDR1 SQVTM and CDR2 ANQGSEA. The CDR3 loop spans 12 amino acids.

The chain has TRBV7-2 and TRBJ2-7; 10 bases are a match to TRBD2. Germline lookup yields CDR1 SGHTA and CDR2 FQGNSA. The CDR3 has 17 residues. V trimming: 1 base; J trimming: 2 bases; junction bases outside the gene matches: 8. CDR3 sequence: CASSLGLAGLAPYEQYF. The CDR3 nucleotides are TGTGCCAGCAGCTTAGGACTAGCGGGTTTGGCCCCCTACGAGCAGTACTTC. Drawing the rest from reference TRBV7-2 and TRBJ2-7, the complete variable domain is GAGVSQSPSNKVTEKGKDVELRCDPISGHTALYWYRQSLGQGLEFLIYFQGNSAPDKSGLPSDRFSAERTGGSVSTLTIQRTQQEDSAVYLCASSLGLAGLAPYEQYFGPGTRLTVT.

This chain joins TRBV4-2 and TRBJ2-7; D is perhaps TRBD2 (5 bases). V shed 4 bases and J shed 5 bases, with 15 bases lying between them. The CDR3 has 14 amino acids. CDR1 is LGHNA and CDR2 is YNFKEQ in the germline V gene. CDR3 region: CASSPRPGLNEQYF. CDR3 DNA: TGTGCCAGCAGCCCCCGTCCCGGACTGAACGAGCAGTACTTC.

The chain carries TRBV27 and TRBJ1-4, with 8 bases aligning to TRBD1. Germline CDR1 MNHEY, CDR2 SMNVEV (reference sequence). This CDR3 spans 15 amino acids. V trimming: 5 bases; J trimming: 2 bases; junction bases outside the gene matches: 4. The CDR3 DNA reads as TGTGCCAGCAGTACATCAGGGGGCACTAATGAAAAACTGTTTTTT. Amino acids: CASSTSGGTNEKLFF.

The gene calls are TRBV11-2 and TRBJ2-2; no clear D. V lost 1 base to trimming and J lost 9 bases, with 9 bases between them. The CDR3 length is 13 residues. Germline CDR1 and CDR2: SGHAT and FQNNGV. The CDR3 spells CASSLVVDRELFF. CDR3 DNA sequence: TGTGCCAGCAGCTTAGTAGTAGACCGGGAGCTGTTTTTT.

Only a few counts were recorded for this clonotype. The CDR3 loop is CASSSGRVSNQPQHF. CDR3 bases: TGTGCCAGCAGCTCGGGCAGGGTCAGCAATCAGCCCCAGCATTTT. The genes are TRBV5-8 and TRBJ1-5; a weak D match, TRBD1 (5 bases). From germline, CDR1 is SGHTS and CDR2 YDEGEE. The CDR3 consists of 15 residues. V lost 3 bases and J lost 1, with 11 bases in between.

This clonotype has more than one count but fewer than ten. The chain couples TRBV5-5 to TRBJ1-1; tentative D call: TRBD1 (5 bases). V gave up 0 bases and J gave up 1 base, with 10 bases separating them. Germline V gene sequence: CDR1 SGHKS, CDR2 YYEKEE (reference sequence). This CDR3 region has 15 residues. The CDR3 here is CASSLGPGRNTEAFF. CDR3 bases: TGTGCCAGCAGCTTGGGTCCAGGGAGGAACACTGAAGCTTTCTTT.

This clonotype appeared a few times. The chain employs TRBV7-9 and TRBJ2-5; 7 bases map to TRBD1. The CDR3 is 15 residues long. From germline, CDR1 is SEHNR and CDR2 FQNEAQ (reference sequence). Trimming at V came to 2 bases and at J to 4 bases, leaving 7 bases not matched to a gene. The CDR3 region is CASSLISGGGETQYF. Written as DNA, the CDR3 is TGTGCCAGCAGCTTAATATCAGGGGGTGGAGAGACCCAGTACTTC.

This clonotype turned up a few times. The chain carries TRBV27 and TRBJ2-3, with no clear D. The germline V and J ends were trimmed by 4 bases and 7 bases, with 9 bases remaining between them. CDR1 MNHEY and CDR2 SMNVEV come from the germline V gene (reference sequence). The CDR3 loop spans 12 amino acids. In DNA form, the CDR3 reads TGTGCCAGCAGTTCCCAGGAGAATACGCAGTATTTT. Translating it yields CASSSQENTQYF.

The rearrangement links TRBV10-3 to TRBJ1-2, with 8 positions matching TRBD1. V lost 0 bases and J lost 2; bases outside the gene matches: 8. Germline CDR1 reads ENHRY; CDR2 reads SYGVKD. The CDR3 runs 17 residues. The CDR3 here is CAISESTLRDRNYGYTF. In DNA, the CDR3 is TGTGCCATCAGTGAGTCGACACTCCGGGACAGGAACTATGGCTACACCTTC.

The chain carries TRBV7-9 and TRBJ2-3; 8 bases match TRBD2. V lost 6 bases to trimming and J lost 1 base; unmatched junction nucleotides: 3. CDR1 is SEHNR, CDR2 FQNEAQ, per germline (reference sequence). CDR3 length equals 14 residues. The CDR3 DNA reads TGTGCCAGCAGAGCGGGAGCTGGCACAGATACGCAGTATTTT. This translates into CASRAGAGTDTQYF.

The chain joins TRBV28 to TRBJ2-5, with 10 bases matching TRBD2. CDR1 is MDHEN and CDR2 is SYDVKM in the germline V gene. CDR3 length: 20 residues. The junction had 25 bases not matched to a gene; V was cut back by 7 bases and J by 5 bases. The CDR3 region has the DNA TGTGCCAGCACCCTTCACAAGGGGAACCCTAGCGGGAGCCTGGGGGAGACCCAGTACTTC. Translating gives CASTLHKGNPSGSLGETQYF.

This clonotype was detected only a few times. One junction end disagrees with the germline gene, perhaps due to a read error. The CDR3 nucleotides read TGTGCCAGCAGCGTAGGGGGTTCGGATGAAAAGCTGTTTTTT. Protein: CASSVGGSDEKLFF. This rearrangement joins TRBV9 to TRBJ1-4; D gene ambiguous. This CDR3 has 14 amino acids. Germline V gives CDR1 SGDLS, CDR2 YYNGEE. The whole variable domain, filled in from reference TRBV9 and TRBJ1-4, reads DSGVTQTPKHLITATGQRVTLRCSPRSGDLSVYWYQQSLDQGLQFLIQYYNGEERAKGNILERFSAQQFPDLHSELNLSSLELGDSALYFCASSVGGSDEKLFFGSGTQLSVL.

J is TRBJ2-6 and V is TRBV4-1, with D possibly matching TRBD1 (5 bases). CDR1 is MGHRA and CDR2 is YSYEKL in the germline V gene. Trimming cost V 4 bases and J 0 bases, with 13 bases left between them. The CDR3 contains 17 residues. DNA for the CDR3: TGCGCCAGCAGCCGGGGCACATCCAGCTCTGGGGCCAACGTCCTGACTTTC. It is translated as CASSRGTSSSGANVLTF.

This chain uses TRBV6-1 with TRBJ2-3, with 7 bases lining up with TRBD2. Germline V gene data show CDR1 as MNHNS and CDR2 as SASEGT. This CDR3 comprises 17 residues. The V and J ends lost 5 bases and 2 bases, in that order; junction bases with no gene match: 13. The CDR3 reads CASSRGASGFLTDTQYF. The CDR3 DNA reads TGTGCCAGCAGTCGTGGGGCTAGCGGTTTTCTCACAGATACGCAGTATTTT.

This clonotype was seen a few times. The chain carries TRBV9 and TRBJ2-5; 9 nucleotides agree with TRBD1. TRBJ2-1 explains the end of the DNA better; the J call may be wrong. CDR3 length: 15 residues. CDR1 and CDR2 (germline): SGDLS, YYNGEE. The chain's CDR3 is CASSVGPGQGFEQFF. In DNA, the CDR3 is TGTGCCAGCAGCGTAGGTCCGGGACAGGGTTTCGAGCAGTTCTTC.

The rearrangement joins TRBV7-9 to TRBJ1-1; D is possibly TRBD1 (6 bases). Germline-derived CDR1 and CDR2 are SEHNR and FQNEAQ (reference sequence). The CDR3 covers 14 residues. V gave up 3 bases and J gave up 4 bases, with 12 bases separating them. Written as DNA, the CDR3 is TGTGCCAGCAGCTTGTCGCGGGGGCCCACTGAAGCTTTCTTT. The encoded protein is CASSLSRGPTEAFF.

The chain carries TRBV6-2 or TRBV6-3 and TRBJ2-3, with 7 bases identical to TRBD2. Germline V CDR1 and CDR2: MNHEY, SVGEGT. The junction had 3 bases not matched to a gene; V was cut back by 0 bases and J by 6 bases. The CDR3 runs to 14 residues. CDR3 amino acids: CASSYSTSSDTQYF. CDR3 coding DNA: TGTGCCAGCAGTTACTCGACTAGCTCGGATACGCAGTATTTT.

This clonotype was picked up a small number of times. The chain employs TRBV28 and TRBJ2-4, with D perhaps matching TRBD1 (5 bases). V gave up 3 bases and J gave up 6 bases, with 9 bases separating them. Germline CDR1 is MDHEN and CDR2 is SYDVKM. The CDR3 consists of 13 residues. CDR3: CASSFRGRNIQYF. The CDR3, as DNA: TGTGCCAGCAGTTTTAGGGGAAGAAACATTCAGTACTTC.

At least ten counts were recorded for this clonotype. The genes are TRBV6-6 and TRBJ2-6, with no clear D. This CDR3 has 14 amino acids. Looked up from germline, CDR1 is MNHNY and CDR2 is SVGAGI (reference sequence). Trimming removed 5 bases from V and 0 bases from J, with 5 bases in between. The CDR3 DNA sequence: TGTGCCAGCAGTCCCCACTCTGGGGCCAACGTCCTGACTTTC. It translates to CASSPHSGANVLTF.

The chain combines TRBV27 with TRBJ1-5, with D possibly TRBD1 on 6 matching bases. Trimming removed 3 bases at V and 3 bases at J, with 21 bases between. The germline V gene has CDR1 MNHEY and CDR2 SMNVEV (reference sequence). The CDR3 has 18 residues. The CDR3 protein is CASSLSGHLSDANQPQHF. The DNA for the CDR3 is TGTGCCAGCAGTTTGTCGGGACACCTTTCGGATGCCAATCAGCCCCAGCATTTT.

In this sample, this clonotype turned up a few times. V is TRBV5-1 and J is TRBJ2-7; the D is unclear. This CDR3 has 12 residues. Germline CDR1 and CDR2: SGHRS and YFSETQ. V was cut by 0 bases and J by 6 bases, with 7 bases left in between. The CDR3 loop reads CASSLEGSEQYV. CDR3 sequence (DNA): TGCGCCAGCAGCTTGGAGGGTTCCGAGCAGTACGTC.

This clonotype has only a few counts. The rearrangement links TRBV9 to TRBJ2-1; 9 nucleotides agree with TRBD1. With 3 bases clipped from V and 5 bases from J, the junction kept 6 bases outside the gene matches. Per germline, CDR1 SGDLS and CDR2 YYNGEE. CDR3 length equals 15 residues. The CDR3 sequence: CASSAYRGRDNEQFF. CDR3 bases: TGTGCCAGCAGCGCCTACAGGGGGCGCGACAATGAGCAGTTCTTC.

As DNA, the CDR3 is TGTGCCAGTAGCCCTCAGGTGGGACAGGGATATGGCTACACCTTC. Amino acids: CASSPQVGQGYGYTF. The J gene is TRBJ1-2, the V gene TRBV19, with 9 bases aligning to TRBD1. Trimming at V came to 6 bases and at J to 5 bases, leaving 10 bases not matched to a gene. Per the germline V gene, CDR1 is LNHDA and CDR2 is SQIVND (reference sequence). This CDR3 has 15 residues.